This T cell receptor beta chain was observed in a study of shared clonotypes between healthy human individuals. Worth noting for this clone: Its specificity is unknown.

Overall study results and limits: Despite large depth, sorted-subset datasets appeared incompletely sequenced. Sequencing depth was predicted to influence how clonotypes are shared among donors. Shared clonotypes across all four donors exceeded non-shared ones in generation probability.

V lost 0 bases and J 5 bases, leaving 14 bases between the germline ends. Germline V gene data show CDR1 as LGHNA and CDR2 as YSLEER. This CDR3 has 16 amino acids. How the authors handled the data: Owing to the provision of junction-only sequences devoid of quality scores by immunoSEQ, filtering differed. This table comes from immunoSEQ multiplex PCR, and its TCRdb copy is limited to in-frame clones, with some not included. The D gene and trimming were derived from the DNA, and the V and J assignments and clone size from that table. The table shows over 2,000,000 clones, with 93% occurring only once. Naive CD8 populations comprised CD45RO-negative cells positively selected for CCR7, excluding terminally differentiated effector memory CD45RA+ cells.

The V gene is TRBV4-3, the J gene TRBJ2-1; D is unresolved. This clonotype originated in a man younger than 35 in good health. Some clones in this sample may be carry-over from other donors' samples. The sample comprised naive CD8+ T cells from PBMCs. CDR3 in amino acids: CASSQDSRMIHNEQFF. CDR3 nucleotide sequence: TGCGCCAGCAGCCAAGATAGTAGGATGATCCACAATGAGCAGTTCTTC.